The 4 T cell receptor beta chains below were found in one sample sequenced in a study of tumor-infiltrating lymphocytes in primary liver carcinoma. From unsorted bulk tissue weighing roughly 18-30 mg, DNA and RNA were co-extracted. Reverse transcription of approximately 500 ng total RNA with a constant-region primer produced TCR beta cDNA. Three nested multiplex PCR rounds, a slightly modified ARM-PCR, produced the libraries for TCR beta. TRBV1-TRBV30 forward primers paired with a C-beta reverse primer were used in the first two PCR rounds, which ran approximately 10 cycles each. TCRdb re-called the multiplex PCR reads with MiXCR, one entry per CDR3 protein. The data show roughly 190,000 distinct CDR3 sequences, over 80% seen once. The sequenced material came from tumor tissue from primary liver carcinoma. These TCRs come from a man aged 35 to 55 with primary liver carcinoma and hepatitis B virus infection.

V is TRBV29-1 and J is TRBJ1-1; D is unresolved. Germline V CDR1 and CDR2: SQVTM, ANQGSEA. The CDR3 is 13 residues long. CDR3 in amino acids: CNETVRVNTEAFF. The CDR3 region has the DNA TGCAACGAGACGGTACGGGTGAACACTGAAGCTTTCTTT.

With respect to this clonotype: One junction end disagrees with the germline gene, perhaps due to a read error. This rearrangement joins TRBV29-1 to TRBJ2-5; a weak D match, TRBD2 (6 bases). Germline assignment: CDR1 SQVTM and CDR2 ANQGSEA. This CDR3 is 14 amino acids long. The CDR3 reads CIVEDVGQGGTQYF. The CDR3, as DNA: TGCATCGTTGAAGATGTCGGACAAGGAGGGACCCAGTACTTT.

The chain has TRBV6-5 and TRBJ1-2, with 9 positions matching TRBD1. Germline CDR1 and CDR2: MNHEY and SVGAGI. This CDR3 comprises 16 residues. The chain's CDR3 is CTSSRKPGQGVLACTF. The CDR3 region has the DNA TGTACTAGCAGCCGCAAACCGGGACAGGGTGTTTTGGCCTGCACCTTC.

Points on this clonotype: A much more abundant neighbour one base away suggests this may be a read error. The gene calls are TRBV4-3 and TRBJ2-2; D ambiguous. CDR1 and CDR2 (germline): LGHNA, YSLEER. The CDR3 is 13 amino acids. CDR3 sequence: CVSSQDWCGELFF. As DNA, the CDR3 is TGCGTCAGCAGCCAAGATTGGTGCGGGGAGCTGTTTTTT.